This T cell receptor beta chain emerged from a study of T cell repertoires in cytomegalovirus infection. Study background: CMV infection plus the matching HLA type was flagged by public TCR beta signatures. Overall study findings and caveats: What dominated the ex vivo response were HLA-C-restricted CMV-specific TCR beta clonotypes.

The V and J ends lost 0 bases and 1 base respectively, with 10 bases between them. The CDR3 contains 16 residues. Germline V CDR1 and CDR2: MNHEY, SVGAGI. This clonotype came up once. What it recognizes is unknown. TCRdb fed the reads into MiXCR, producing one record per CDR3 protein. Of about 530,000 distinct CDR3 sequences in the sample, approximately 26% are singletons; the top ten hold about 13%. The sample was PBMCs. This TCR came from a human donor in good health (CMV status not recorded). Some clones in this sample may be carry-over from other donors' samples. The chain has TRBV6-5 and TRBJ2-1, with D possibly being TRBD2 (6 bases). The CDR3 loop reads CASSYSTGESYNEQFF. The CDR3 nucleotides are TGTGCCAGCAGTTACTCGACGGGGGAATCCTACAATGAGCAGTTCTTC.